This T cell receptor beta chain is drawn from a study of graft-versus-host responses after intestinal transplantation. General study findings and limits: Early post-transplant HvG declines were associated with peak circulating GvH clone levels. The authors found GvH clones in recipient marrow, some appearing first in ileum or blood.

The germline CDR1 and CDR2 sequences are MGHRA and YSYEKL. Trimming left V 1 base short and J 1 base short, with 13 bases between. This CDR3 is 16 amino acids long. The starting material, graft tissue, was processed to release intraepithelial and lamina propria lymphocytes. Notes on this clone: The antigen remains undetermined.

The assay was immunoSEQ multiplex PCR, and TCRdb's table has in-frame clones only and misses some. This table has some 10,000 clones, less than 80% appearing once. This clonotype was obtained from a human patient who received an intestinal transplant, so some T cells may come from the graft donor. This material consisted of ileum tissue, taken 23 days after intestinal transplant. The chain carries TRBV4-1 and TRBJ2-5; weak D call: TRBD2 (5 bases). In DNA form, the CDR3 reads TGCGCCAGCAGCCAAGTCCCAGACTATATCCAAGAGACCCAGTACTTC. Protein: CASSQVPDYIQETQYF.